This entry concerns a single TCR beta chain. This record belongs to a study of blood T cell repertoires in COVID-19. At the level of the study: The origin of the acute and convalescent COVID-19 samples was the United States, Italy and Spain. PBMCs, B-cell-depleted T cells, or T cells were the source of the cDNA or gDNA that made up the material.

As processed by the authors: Estimation of nucleated cell counts relied on the amplification of reference gene primers. Here immunoSEQ multiplex PCR was the method, and the copy in TCRdb shows in-frame clones only, minus some. V and J calls and clone size are as listed in that table; D and trimming were resolved from the DNA. This table has a few hundred thousand clones, around 86% appearing once. The V gene end was trimmed by 5 bases and the J gene end by 9 bases; junction bases not matched to a gene: 4. The CDR3 runs 13 residues. Germline values: CDR1 SNHLY, CDR2 FYNNEI. This chain links TRBV2 with TRBJ2-1; 10 nucleotides line up with TRBD2. The clonotype originates from a woman aged 40 to 55 who had recovered from COVID-19. The source material was peripheral blood. The DNA of the CDR3 is TGTGCCAGCAGTAGCGGGAGGGCCGGTGAGCAGTTCTTC. Its translation: CASSSGRAGEQFF.